The 3 T cell receptor beta chains below were found in one sample sequenced in a study of identical twins. One entry per CDR3 protein results from TCRdb running MiXCR on the 5' RACE reads. Of 470,000 or so distinct CDR3 sequences detected, roughly a quarter appear once; the ten largest clones hold around 3%. The same specimen was also included in a second study, on T cells expressing NK-cell markers.

What was sequenced was CD4+ T cells sorted from blood. These receptors were taken from a woman under 30 in good health.

The rearrangement links TRBV6-2 or TRBV6-3 to TRBJ2-1; D call uncertain. V lost 2 bases, J lost 12 bases, and 8 bases lay in between. The CDR3 is made up of 11 amino acids. The germline gives CDR1 MNHEY, CDR2 SVGEGT. The CDR3 bases are TGTGCCAGCAGTTACCCCCTCGGGCAGTTCTTC. Its protein is CASSYPLGQFF.

The sample holds a few counts of this clonotype. The chain employs TRBV18 and TRBJ2-7; no clear D. The V and J ends lost 2 bases and 3 bases respectively, with 14 bases between them. The CDR3 runs to 15 residues. CDR1 and CDR2 (germline): KGHSH, LQKENI. The CDR3 sequence is CASSPAVGRDYEQYF. The CDR3 DNA is TGTGCCAGCTCACCAGCGGTCGGGCGCGACTACGAGCAGTACTTC.

This clonotype occurred a few times. The chain joins TRBV20-1 to TRBJ2-1; 7 nucleotides agree with TRBD1. The V gene's germline CDR1 is DFQATT and CDR2 SNEGSKA (reference sequence). This CDR3 is 12 amino acids long. Trimming at V came to 6 bases and at J to 9 bases, leaving 8 bases not matched to a gene. CDR3 protein: CSAADRVGEQFF. Here the CDR3 DNA reads TGCAGTGCCGCAGACAGGGTAGGTGAGCAGTTCTTC.